Sequencing of this T cell receptor (beta chain) was carried out in a study of beta chain features in type 1 diabetes. Sequenced material consisted of expressed TCRB transcripts (all of the isolated RNA was reverse transcribed). Produced via immunoSEQ multiplex PCR; TCRdb's table is partial and in-frame only. The table shows about 220,000 clones, with approximately 10% occurring only once. The CDR3 consists of 15 residues. Trimming took 0 bases from V and 4 from J, leaving 9 bases between them. CDR1 MNHNY and CDR2 SVGAGI come from the germline V gene (reference sequence). This clone was observed a handful of times.

Input material: central memory CD4+ T cells from blood. The sequence came from a man aged 18 to 29 in good health. The rearrangement links TRBV6-6 to TRBJ1-4; D perhaps matches TRBD1 (5 bases). The CDR3 coding sequence is TGTGCCAGCAGTTACTCGGGGCAGTTTAATGAAAAACTGTTTTTT. Protein: CASSYSGQFNEKLFF.